This T cell receptor (beta chain) was sequenced during a study of OX40 agonist ivuxolimab in advanced cancers. Autoimmune disease history or systemic immunosuppression meant exclusion. V lost 5 bases and J 4 bases, leaving 17 bases between the germline ends. CDR1 LNHDA and CDR2 SQIVND come from the germline V gene (reference sequence). The CDR3 is 15 residues long. Study findings and constraints: Expanded peripheral T cells had an undetermined antigen specificity. Mean expanded clone counts were higher in CD8+ than CD4+ T cells. Among the lowest levels of clonal expansion were found in partial responders at 0.1-3.0 mg/kg.

As for this clone: Its target is not known.

Assay: immunoSEQ multiplex PCR; the TCRdb copy retains only in-frame clones and omits some. This sample has 57,000 or so clones; about 82% occur once, and the top ten carry around 2.5%. The source was CD4+ or CD8+ T cells sorted from blood, collected in a trial of the OX40 agonist ivuxolimab. The V and J genes are TRBV19 and TRBJ2-5; tentatively, D is TRBD2 (7 bases). This receptor was obtained from an adult with an advanced solid tumor such as melanoma, head and neck, liver or kidney cancer. For the CDR3, the DNA is TGTGCCAGTAGTCCCGGGACTACAGGGCGAGAGACCCAGTACTTC. This codes for CASSPGTTGRETQYF.